The 30 T cell receptor beta chains below all came from one sample that was sequenced in a study of CD8 T cells in Susac syndrome. With random hexamers, roughly 0.45 to 1 ug RNA was reverse transcribed. MiXCR, run by TCRdb on the immunoSEQ multiplex PCR reads, gives a single entry per CDR3 protein. The sample holds some 210,000 distinct CDR3 sequences, about 95% seen once. The sequenced sample consisted of CD4+ T cells from PBMCs. Every receptor here comes from a human donor with Susac syndrome.

V gene TRBV7-2 combines with J gene TRBJ2-5; no definite D call. CDR3 length: 14 residues. V gave up 6 bases and J gave up 0 bases, with 11 bases separating them. The germline V gene has CDR1 SGHTA and CDR2 FQGNSA. CDR3 sequence: CASSIPSYQETQYF. CDR3 nucleotides: TGTGCCAGCAGTATACCCTCGTACCAAGAGACCCAGTACTTC. Looking up the rest from reference TRBV7-2 and TRBJ2-5 gives the full variable domain: GAGVSQSPSNKVTEKGKDVELRCDPISGHTALYWYRQSLGQGLEFLIYFQGNSAPDKSGLPSDRFSAERTGGSVSTLTIQRTQQEDSAVYLCASSIPSYQETQYFGPGTRLLVL.

In its sample, this clonotype was seen once. The chain recombines TRBV5-1 with TRBJ1-2; D might be TRBD1 (6 bases). The CDR3 loop spans 14 amino acids. V was cut by 0 bases and J by 4 bases, with 10 bases left in between. Germline values: CDR1 SGHRS, CDR2 YFSETQ. CDR3 sequence reads: CASSLDRASYGYTF. The CDR3 DNA reads as TGCGCCAGCAGCTTGGACAGGGCTTCCTATGGCTACACCTTC. The full variable domain, rest sourced from reference TRBV5-1 and TRBJ1-2, is KAGVTQTPRYLIKTRGQQVTLSCSPISGHRSVSWYQQTPGQGLQFLFEYFSETQRNKGNFPGRFSGRQFSNSRSEMNVSTLELGDSALYLCASSLDRASYGYTFGSGTRLTVV.

The chain couples TRBV7-2 to TRBJ1-5, with D possibly matching TRBD1 (6 bases). Germline V lookup: CDR1 SGHTA, CDR2 FQGNSA. The CDR3 is 16 amino acids. The V gene lost 1 base and the J gene lost 5 bases, with 15 bases spanning the gap. The CDR3 protein is CASSLVVGQRDQPQHF. The CDR3 region has the DNA TGTGCCAGCAGCTTAGTGGTCGGACAGAGAGATCAGCCCCAGCATTTT.

This clonotype appeared once. A junction boundary mismatches the germline segment, possibly from a read error. The chain employs TRBV5-4 and TRBJ2-6, with 7 bases fitting TRBD1. CDR1 is SGHNT, CDR2 YYREEE, per germline (reference sequence). The CDR3 covers 16 residues. CDR3 coding DNA: TGTGCCAGCAGCTCGGCAGGGGGAGCTGGGGCCAACGTCCTGATTTTC. Its protein is CASSSAGGAGANVLIF.

The chain employs TRBV5-1 and TRBJ2-3, with D perhaps TRBD1 (6 bases). The CDR3 sequence is 14 residues long. Deletions cut 5 bases from V and 5 bases from J, with 15 bases between. Germline values: CDR1 SGHRS, CDR2 YFSETQ. The DNA for the CDR3 is TGCGCCAGCAGGATGGACAGAGAACGAGATACGCAGTATTTT. It specifies CASRMDRERDTQYF. Looking up the rest from reference TRBV5-1 and TRBJ2-3 gives the full variable domain: KAGVTQTPRYLIKTRGQQVTLSCSPISGHRSVSWYQQTPGQGLQFLFEYFSETQRNKGNFPGRFSGRQFSNSRSEMNVSTLELGDSALYLCASRMDRERDTQYFGPGTRLTVL.

The J gene is TRBJ1-1, the V gene TRBV30; TRBD1 is a possible D gene (5 bases). V was clipped by 7 bases and J by 0 bases, with 12 bases between them. The CDR3 covers 13 residues. Per germline, CDR1 GTSNPN and CDR2 SVGIG (reference sequence). In DNA form, the CDR3 reads TGTGCCTTACGACAGTCTATGAACACTGAAGCTTTCTTT. Its protein product is CALRQSMNTEAFF.

The chain recombines TRBV30 with TRBJ2-1; 9 bases match TRBD1. CDR3 length: 13 amino acids. V lost 3 bases and J lost 9; bases outside the gene matches: 6. The germline V gene has CDR1 GTSNPN and CDR2 SVGIG (reference sequence). The DNA of the CDR3 is TGTGCCTGGAGCCGACAGGGGGTGGCTGAGCAGTTCTTC. This codes for CAWSRQGVAEQFF. The complete variable domain, with remaining parts taken from reference TRBV30 and TRBJ2-1, reads SQTIHQWPATLVQPVGSPLSLECTVEGTSNPNLYWYRQAAGRGLQLLFYSVGIGQISSEVPQNLSASRPQDRQFILSSKKLLLSDSGFYLCAWSRQGVAEQFFGPGTRLTVL.

The chain has TRBV2 and TRBJ2-5; possibly TRBD1 for D (6 bases). This CDR3 has 14 residues. V lost 10 bases to trimming and J lost 2 bases, with 17 bases between them. CDR1 and CDR2 (germline): SNHLY, FYNNEI. In DNA form, the CDR3 reads TGTGCCATTCCTACAGGGTTGGGACAAGAGACCCAGTACTTC. It codes for CAIPTGLGQETQYF.

V is TRBV30 and J is TRBJ1-3; no clear D. Trimming left V 8 bases short and J 2 bases short, with 13 bases between. The CDR3 is 13 residues long. Germline CDR1 reads GTSNPN; CDR2 reads SVGIG (reference sequence). The CDR3 bases are TGTGCCCAAGATGGGTTCACTGGAAACACCATATATTTT. Amino acids: CAQDGFTGNTIYF.

This chain connects TRBV27 to TRBJ1-1; D is perhaps TRBD1 (6 bases). Trimming took off 5 bases at V and 6 bases at J, with 13 bases between the two ends. Germline CDR1 and CDR2: MNHEY and SMNVEV (reference sequence). The CDR3 extends over 13 amino acids. In DNA, the CDR3 is TGTGCCAGCAGTACCACACAGGGCTCTGAAGCTTTCTTT. Amino acid sequence: CASSTTQGSEAFF.

The chain uses TRBV15 and TRBJ2-6; D is possibly TRBD1 (6 bases). There are 17 residues in the CDR3. Trimming took off 0 bases at V and 0 bases at J, with 9 bases between the two ends. Germline lookup yields CDR1 LNHNV and CDR2 YYDKDF (reference sequence). CDR3 loop: CATSRDGQFSGANVLTF. CDR3 nucleotides: TGTGCCACCAGCAGAGATGGACAGTTCTCTGGGGCCAACGTCCTGACTTTC.

The chain combines TRBV12-3 or TRBV12-4 with TRBJ1-1; D is perhaps TRBD1 (5 bases). V lost 4 bases, J lost 3 bases, and 15 bases lay in between. This CDR3 comprises 15 residues. The CDR3 here is CASSYTGARDTEAFF. The CDR3 DNA follows: TGTGCCAGCAGTTATACCGGGGCAAGGGACACTGAAGCTTTCTTT.

The chain has TRBV20-1 and TRBJ1-1, with D perhaps matching TRBD1 (5 bases). Germline V gives CDR1 DFQATT, CDR2 SNEGSKA (reference sequence). CDR3 length equals 11 residues. The CDR3 DNA is TGCAGACTGACAGTTAACACTGAAGCTTTCTTT. This sequence encodes CRLTVNTEAFF.

The V call is TRBV30, the J call TRBJ1-2, with D uncertain. V was clipped by 5 bases and J by 1 base, with 5 bases between them. CDR3 length: 11 residues. Germline V gene sequence: CDR1 GTSNPN, CDR2 SVGIG (reference sequence). The CDR3 is CAWGHNYGYTF. The CDR3 nucleotides read TGTGCCTGGGGTCATAACTATGGCTACACCTTC.

This chain connects TRBV20-1 to TRBJ2-2; D is unclear. Germline assignment: CDR1 DFQATT and CDR2 SNEGSKA (reference sequence). The CDR3 contains 12 residues. V dropped 0 bases and J dropped 2 bases, with 1 base sitting between them. CDR3 coding DNA: TGCAGTGCTAGAGAAAACACCGGGGAGCTGTTTTTT. This codes for CSARENTGELFF.

This clonotype was seen just once. The genes are TRBV12-3 or TRBV12-4 and TRBJ1-6, with D possibly being TRBD1 (6 bases). The CDR3 totals 16 residues. V was trimmed by 5 bases and J by 6 bases, leaving 17 bases between them. The DNA of the CDR3 is TGTGCCAGCAGTCCTAGGGGGGGCAGCGTTAATTCACCCCTCCACTTT. Translating gives CASSPRGGSVNSPLHF.

The gene calls are TRBV20-1 and TRBJ1-1, with D maybe TRBD1 (5 bases). V shed 2 bases and J shed 0 bases, with 13 bases lying between them. Germline V gene lookup returns CDR1 DFQATT and CDR2 SNEGSKA (reference sequence). The CDR3 is 15 residues long. In nucleotides, the CDR3 is TGCAGTGCTAGACCTGGGGCAACTGTGAACACTGAAGCTTTCTTT. Protein sequence: CSARPGATVNTEAFF.

The chain carries TRBV20-1 and TRBJ2-6, with D maybe TRBD1 (6 bases). V was shortened by 5 bases and J by 1 base, with 9 bases between the two germline ends. The CDR3 length is 14 residues. The V gene's germline CDR1 is DFQATT and CDR2 SNEGSKA (reference sequence). Written as DNA, the CDR3 is TGCAGTGCTTCACAGGGTTCTGGGGCCAACGTCCTGACTTTC. Residues: CSASQGSGANVLTF.

CDR3 nucleotide sequence: TGTGCCAGCAGCCAAGAAGGGGGCTGGGGTGAGCAGTTCTTC. It specifies CASSQEGGWGEQFF. The genes are TRBV3-1 and TRBJ2-1; TRBD1 matches at 7 bases. The germline V gene encodes CDR1 LGHDT and CDR2 YNNKEL (reference sequence). Trimming removed 0 bases from V and 9 bases from J; junction bases left unmatched: 5. This CDR3 comprises 14 residues.

The chain employs TRBV3-1 and TRBJ1-1; D remains unclear. Trimming stripped 2 bases from V and 4 bases from J, with 11 bases between. Germline lookup yields CDR1 LGHDT and CDR2 YNNKEL (reference sequence). This CDR3 region has 14 residues. CDR3 nucleotides: TGTGCCAGCAGCCAAAGAGGGCCGGGCACTGAAGCTTTCTTT. Protein product: CASSQRGPGTEAFF.

The chain links TRBV12-3 or TRBV12-4 to TRBJ1-1; the D is unclear. The CDR3 runs to 12 residues. V dropped 7 bases and J dropped 1 base, with 7 bases sitting between them. CDR3 protein: CASMGGNTEAFF. CDR3 bases: TGTGCCAGCATGGGTGGGAACACTGAAGCTTTCTTT.

The chain uses TRBV5-1 and TRBJ1-1, with a weak D call TRBD1 (5 bases). V was shortened by 0 bases and J by 5 bases, with 11 bases between the two germline ends. Germline assignment: CDR1 SGHRS and CDR2 YFSETQ. The CDR3 has 14 amino acids. CDR3 coding DNA: TGCGCCAGCAGCTTGGGGGGACGGTTAACTGAAGCTTTCTTT. It encodes CASSLGGRLTEAFF. Looking up the rest from reference TRBV5-1 and TRBJ1-1 gives the full variable domain: KAGVTQTPRYLIKTRGQQVTLSCSPISGHRSVSWYQQTPGQGLQFLFEYFSETQRNKGNFPGRFSGRQFSNSRSEMNVSTLELGDSALYLCASSLGGRLTEAFFGQGTRLTVV.

This chain links TRBV30 with TRBJ1-1; weak D call: TRBD1 (6 bases). V lost 1 base to trimming and J lost 4 bases, with 16 bases between them. The germline V gene has CDR1 GTSNPN and CDR2 SVGIG (reference sequence). The CDR3 contains 15 residues. Here the CDR3 DNA reads TGTGCCTGGAGTGGACTCGACAGGCCCTTCACTGAAGCTTTCTTT. Its translation is CAWSGLDRPFTEAFF.

This clonotype came up once. CDR3 coding DNA: TGTGCCAGCAGCTACCGCGGGACCTATGGCTACACCTTC. It specifies CASSYRGTYGYTF. The chain carries TRBV7-9 and TRBJ1-2, with D possibly being TRBD1 (5 bases). This CDR3 region has 13 residues. With 4 bases removed from V and 4 bases from J, the gap between germline ends came to 10 bases. The germline V gene has CDR1 SEHNR and CDR2 FQNEAQ (reference sequence).

In its sample, this clonotype was seen once. The chain joins TRBV6-6 to TRBJ2-3, with D hard to call. The V end was cut by 6 bases, the J end by 4 bases, with 8 bases between. Germline V gene lookup returns CDR1 MNHNY and CDR2 SVGAGI (reference sequence). CDR3 length equals 12 residues. Here the CDR3 DNA reads TGTGCCAGCAGGAAACAGCCAGATACGCAGTATTTT. It specifies CASRKQPDTQYF.

The chain couples TRBV7-8 to TRBJ1-5; D might be TRBD1 (6 bases). The CDR3 totals 15 residues. Per the germline V gene, CDR1 is SGHVS and CDR2 is FQNEAQ. Trimming pared 2 bases from V and 2 bases from J, leaving 10 bases between. The CDR3 region has the DNA TGTGCCAGCAGCTTATCAGGGGAAGGCAATCAGCCCCAGCATTTT. It yields the protein CASSLSGEGNQPQHF.

J is TRBJ2-1 and V is TRBV6-2 or TRBV6-3; unclear D gene. The germline V gene encodes CDR1 MNHEY and CDR2 SVGEGT. The V end was cut by 3 bases, the J end by 0 bases, with 9 bases between. There are 15 residues in the CDR3. Written as DNA, the CDR3 is TGTGCCAGCAGTTATCTTAGGGCCTCCTACAATGAGCAGTTCTTC. Translating gives CASSYLRASYNEQFF.

The chain employs TRBV30 and TRBJ1-6; possibly TRBD1 for D (5 bases). The V gene lost 1 base and the J gene lost 11 bases, with 12 bases spanning the gap. The CDR3 is 13 amino acids. In germline, CDR1 is GTSNPN, CDR2 SVGIG (reference sequence). The DNA for the CDR3 is TGTGCCTGGAGTGGGGCAGGGAGAACACCCCTCCACTTT. This translates into CAWSGAGRTPLHF.

This clonotype occurred a few times. This chain uses TRBV10-3 with TRBJ2-3; D call uncertain. Trimming cost V 0 bases and J 3 bases, with 7 bases left between them. Germline CDR1 reads ENHRY; CDR2 reads SYGVKD. The CDR3 has 14 amino acids. CDR3 bases: TGTGCCATCAGTGAGTCCTTGGCGACAGATACGCAGTATTTT. Residues: CAISESLATDTQYF.

The CDR3 reads CASSSDFAEAFF. The CDR3 nucleotides read TGTGCCAGCAGCTCGGATTTCGCTGAAGCTTTCTTT. V usage is TRBV7-9 and J usage is TRBJ1-1; D remains unclear. Looked up from germline, CDR1 is SEHNR and CDR2 is FQNEAQ (reference sequence). This CDR3 has 12 residues. V lost 4 bases to trimming and J lost 6 bases, with 9 bases between them.